This passage covers 12 T cell receptor beta chains from one sample sequenced in a study of blood T cell repertoires in COVID-19. Method: immunoSEQ multiplex PCR; TCRdb's copy keeps in-frame clones and lacks some. The sample records 220,000 or so clones, 82% being singletons. The sequenced sample consisted of peripheral blood. The receptors shown here come from a woman of 80 years or more with COVID-19, enrolled during active disease.

This clone was picked up a small number of times. The V gene is TRBV6-6, the J gene TRBJ2-1, with 7 bases identical to TRBD1. V shed 5 bases, J shed 0 bases, and the junction held 4 bases outside the gene matches. The CDR3 runs 15 residues. The germline CDR1 and CDR2 sequences are MNHNY and SVGAGI (reference sequence). CDR3 DNA: TGTGCCAGCAGTACGGGACAGAGCTCCTACAATGAGCAGTTCTTC. This gives the protein CASSTGQSSYNEQFF.

The chain is built from TRBV28 and TRBJ1-6, with D tentatively TRBD1 (5 bases). The CDR3 spans 15 residues. The V gene's germline CDR1 is MDHEN and CDR2 SYDVKM. The V gene lost 2 bases and the J gene lost 6 bases, with 11 bases spanning the gap. The CDR3 here is CASSLRQGSNSPLHF. As DNA, the CDR3 is TGTGCCAGCAGTTTAAGGCAGGGCTCTAATTCACCCCTCCACTTT. Combining the CDR3 with reference TRBV28 and TRBJ1-6 gives the whole variable domain DVKVTQSSRYLVKRTGEKVFLECVQDMDHENMFWYRQDPGLGLRLIYFSYDVKMKEKGDIPEGYSVSREKKERFSLILESASTNQTSMYLCASSLRQGSNSPLHFGNGTRLTVT.

This clone was seen only a few times. The V and J genes are TRBV29-1 and TRBJ2-7; possibly TRBD2 for D (5 bases). V lost 6 bases, J lost 3 bases, and 12 bases lay in between. The CDR3 sequence is 12 residues long. The germline V gene encodes CDR1 SQVTM and CDR2 ANQGSEA. In nucleotides, the CDR3 is TGCAGCGTACGACCGGGGAACTACGAGCAGTACTTC. Its protein product is CSVRPGNYEQYF.

The chain combines TRBV3-1 (or the pseudogene TRBV3-2) with TRBJ1-3; the D gene is possibly TRBD1 (5 bases). The CDR3 contains 16 residues. Germline V CDR1 and CDR2: LGHDT, YNNKEL (reference sequence). Trimming stripped 5 bases from V and 4 bases from J, with 18 bases between. The CDR3 nucleotides are TGTGCCAGCAGCTCCTCCAGGGATTTCCAAGGAAACACCATATATTTT. Translated, it gives CASSSSRDFQGNTIYF.

The chain links TRBV15 to TRBJ2-1, with 7 bases that match TRBD2. This CDR3 is built from 16 residues. V shed 5 bases, J shed 9 bases, and the junction held 16 bases outside the gene matches. Germline lookup yields CDR1 LNHNV and CDR2 YYDKDF (reference sequence). CDR3 DNA: TGTGCCACCAGCCCCTTGGGGGGGACGGGCAGAGGTGAGCAGTTCTTC. Its protein is CATSPLGGTGRGEQFF. The whole variable domain, filled in from reference TRBV15 and TRBJ2-1, reads DAMVIQNPRYQVTQFGKPVTLSCSQTLNHNVMYWYQQKSSQAPKLLFHYYDKDFNNEADTPDNFQSRRPNTSFCFLDIRSPGLGDTAMYLCATSPLGGTGRGEQFFGPGTRLTVL.

CDR3 in DNA: TGTGCCAGCTCACCTATCTATGGCTACACCTTC. Protein: CASSPIYGYTF. This chain uses TRBV18 with TRBJ1-2, with unresolved D. Germline CDR1 and CDR2: KGHSH and LQKENI. V gave up 3 bases and J gave up 4 bases, with 3 bases separating them. The CDR3 loop spans 11 amino acids.

The genes are TRBV10-1 and TRBJ1-2, with unresolved D. The V and J ends lost 5 bases and 5 bases respectively, with 18 bases between them. Per germline, CDR1 WNHNN and CDR2 SYGVQD (reference sequence). The CDR3 totals 15 residues. In DNA, the CDR3 is TGCGCCAGCAGTTTAGCAGTAGCCGAGGGTTATGGCTACACCTTC. This codes for CASSLAVAEGYGYTF.

The CDR3 spells CASSLVASGALETQYF. CDR3 sequence (DNA): TGTGCCAGCAGCTTAGTGGCTAGCGGGGCCCTGGAGACCCAGTACTTC. The V and J genes are TRBV7-2 and TRBJ2-5; 9 bases are shared with TRBD2. This CDR3 contains 16 residues. Germline loops: CDR1 SGHTA, CDR2 FQGNSA. V was clipped by 1 base and J by 5 bases; unmatched bases: 8.

The rearrangement links TRBV5-1 to TRBJ2-5; 7 bases align to TRBD1. The V segment lost 3 bases and the J segment 4 bases; nucleotides outside the gene matches: 12. Looked up from germline, CDR1 is SGHRS and CDR2 is YFSETQ. This CDR3 contains 16 residues. Written as DNA, the CDR3 is TGCGCCAGCAGCTCCTCCCCGCGGACAGGTTTAGAGACCCAGTACTTC. Translation gives CASSSSPRTGLETQYF.

V is TRBV19 and J is TRBJ2-7; TRBD1 matches at 10 bases. The CDR3 is made up of 15 amino acids. Trimming removed 2 bases from V and 2 bases from J; junction bases left unmatched: 3. Looked up from germline, CDR1 is LNHDA and CDR2 is SQIVND (reference sequence). CDR3 DNA: TGTGCCAGTAGTATACAGGGGACAGGGGCCTACGAGCAGTACTTC. It is translated as CASSIQGTGAYEQYF.

The chain combines TRBV5-4 with TRBJ2-3; 7 bases agree with TRBD1. V lost 5 bases to trimming and J lost 0 bases; unmatched junction nucleotides: 6. The CDR3 sequence is 15 residues long. Germline V gives CDR1 SGHNT, CDR2 YYREEE (reference sequence). The CDR3 is CASSDRVRSTDTQYF. The CDR3 coding sequence is TGTGCCAGCAGTGACAGGGTAAGAAGCACAGATACGCAGTATTTT. Complete variable domain (other parts from reference TRBV5-4 and TRBJ2-3): ETGVTQSPTHLIKTRGQQVTLRCSSQSGHNTVSWYQQALGQGPQFIFQYYREEENGRGNFPPRFSGLQFPNYSSELNVNALELDDSALYLCASSDRVRSTDTQYFGPGTRLTVL.

The chain joins TRBV24-1 to TRBJ2-3; 9 nucleotides line up with TRBD1. The germline V gene has CDR1 KGHDR and CDR2 SFDVKD. The V segment lost 4 bases and the J segment 3 bases; nucleotides outside the gene matches: 7. The CDR3 is 16 amino acids. The CDR3 nucleotides read TGTGCCACCAGTGACCTTATGACAGGGGGAACAGATACGCAGTATTTT. This translates into CATSDLMTGGTDTQYF.